This T cell receptor (beta chain) emerged from a study of blood T cells in healthy people across ages. PCR was performed a second time for about 6 to 12 cycles using a sample-barcoded 5' primer and a J-beta primer mix. Sequencing recovered at least 3 million CDR3-containing paired-end reads from each sample. TCRdb independently ran MiXCR on the 5' RACE reads; one entry per CDR3 protein. Here the sample spans approximately 730,000 distinct CDR3 sequences, more than 40% being singletons. Trimming took 3 bases from V and 4 from J; bases not matched to a gene: 6. The CDR3 is 15 residues long. Germline V CDR1 and CDR2: MDHEN, SYDVKM.

The sequencing sample was made of blood. The V and J genes are TRBV28 and TRBJ2-3; 8 nucleotides match TRBD2. The clonotype comes from a woman in her sixties in good health. The DNA for the CDR3 is TGTGCCAGCAGTTTGGGAGGGACTAGTGCAGATACGCAGTATTTT. This translates into CASSLGGTSADTQYF.